This T cell receptor (beta chain) was identified during a study of spatial heterogeneity in lung cancer. The overall study: Unique TCR and UMI combinations averaged more than ten appearances each in raw reads. General study results and limits: Counts of expanded intratumoral alpha and beta TCRs tracked tumor mutation counts.

One entry per CDR3 protein results from TCRdb running MiXCR on the 5' RACE reads. This table has roughly 930 distinct CDR3 sequences, roughly three quarters appearing once. The time point: sample taken at primary tumor resection. The V and J ends lost 0 bases and 0 bases respectively, with 12 bases between them. CDR1 is SGHDN and CDR2 is FVKESK in the germline V gene. The CDR3 runs to 17 residues. This clonotype is hyperexpanded within its sample. Its specificity is not known. The gene calls are TRBV14 and TRBJ1-5; possible D gene TRBD1, 6 bases. The receptor comes from a male donor with early-stage non-small cell lung cancer. This specimen was lung tumor tissue, taken at surgery. The CDR3 nucleotides are TGTGCCAGCAGCCAAGATAGACGGGACAATAGCAATCAGCCCCAGCATTTT. Translating gives CASSQDRRDNSNQPQHF.